The 10 T cell receptor beta chains below come from one sample, sequenced in a study of T-cell reconstitution after alpha-beta-depleted transplantation in children. It was with unique molecular identifiers that the TCRbeta library was prepared. TCRdb called the PCR reads again in MiXCR, with one record for every CDR3 protein. The sample carries about 420,000 distinct CDR3 sequences, about a tenth recorded once. The sample was PBMCs from the stem cell graft donor, taken from the stem cell graft. Receptor source: a human donor who donated a stem cell graft to a child with acute myeloid leukemia.

This clonotype was seen repeatedly, ten times or more. The chain has TRBV12-3 or TRBV12-4 and TRBJ2-3, with D maybe TRBD2 (6 bases). The CDR3 runs to 14 residues. V was cut by 4 bases and J by 0 bases, with 8 bases left in between. The CDR3 region has the DNA TGTGCCAGCAGTTCCAGCGGGAGCACAGATACGCAGTATTTT. The encoded protein is CASSSSGSTDTQYF.

A note on this clonotype: One junction end disagrees with the germline gene, perhaps due to a read error. CDR3 DNA sequence: TGTACCAGCAGCTTAGCCCGACAGAGGGCAACTGGAGAGACCCAGTACTTC. This encodes CTSSLARQRATGETQYF. This sequence joins TRBV7-8 and TRBJ2-5; perhaps D is TRBD1 or TRBD2 (5 bases each). Germline lookup yields CDR1 SGHVS and CDR2 FQNEAQ. The CDR3 is made up of 17 amino acids.

The sample holds a few counts of this clonotype. Written as DNA, the CDR3 is TGCGCCAGCAGCTTGGGGCAGGGGTTCCAAGAGACCCAGTACTTC. This sequence encodes CASSLGQGFQETQYF. V gene TRBV5-1 combines with J gene TRBJ2-5; tentative D call: TRBD1 (6 bases). Germline CDR1 and CDR2: SGHRS and YFSETQ. The CDR3 length is 15 residues. V lost 0 bases and J 1 base, leaving 10 bases between the germline ends.

This clonotype has more than one count but fewer than ten. The gene calls are TRBV5-1 and TRBJ2-3; 8 positions agree with TRBD1. The CDR3 contains 11 residues. The V gene's germline CDR1 is SGHRS and CDR2 YFSETQ. CDR3 bases: TGCCCTCAGGGGGCCGCCGATACGCAGTATTTT. Translated: CPQGAADTQYF.

This clonotype was found a few times. V usage is TRBV7-9 and J usage is TRBJ2-1; TRBD1 is a possible D gene (5 bases). Germline CDR1 and CDR2: SEHNR and FQNEAQ (reference sequence). Trimming cost V 5 bases and J 8 bases, with 19 bases left between them. This CDR3 has 15 residues. The CDR3 sequence is CASSRQLSSWHEQFF. In nucleotides, the CDR3 is TGTGCCAGCAGCCGACAGCTATCTTCTTGGCATGAGCAGTTCTTC.

In its sample, this clonotype was seen many times. The CDR3 protein is CASSLAGLFAEAFF. The CDR3 DNA sequence: TGTGCCAGCAGCTTGGCAGGGCTATTCGCTGAAGCTTTCTTT. This sequence joins TRBV5-6 and TRBJ1-1; maybe TRBD1 (5 bases). Germline assignment: CDR1 SGHDT and CDR2 YYEEEE. The CDR3 is 14 residues long. V lost 0 bases and J lost 6, with 12 bases in between.

This clonotype has a count of ten or more. The rearrangement uses TRBV20-1 and TRBJ2-3, with D possibly being TRBD2 (6 bases). The germline CDR1 and CDR2 sequences are DFQATT and SNEGSKA (reference sequence). There are 15 residues in the CDR3. The V gene lost 1 base and the J gene lost 1 base, with 12 bases spanning the gap. This chain's CDR3 is CSARGISGRTDTQYF. In nucleotides, the CDR3 is TGCAGTGCTAGAGGCATTAGCGGACGCACAGATACGCAGTATTTT.

This chain connects TRBV20-1 to TRBJ2-3, with 7 bases aligning to TRBD1. Germline-derived CDR1 and CDR2 are DFQATT and SNEGSKA (reference sequence). Germline trimming cut 0 bases from V and 1 base from J; bases unmatched to any gene: 1. The CDR3 has 14 residues. CDR3 in amino acids: CSAREGTGTDTQYF. CDR3 nucleotide sequence: TGCAGTGCTAGAGAGGGGACAGGCACAGATACGCAGTATTTT.

This chain links TRBV20-1 with TRBJ2-3; 7 bases agree with TRBD2. Looked up from germline, CDR1 is DFQATT and CDR2 is SNEGSKA (reference sequence). This CDR3 is 15 amino acids long. The trim removed 6 bases at V and 2 bases at J, leaving 11 bases unmatched. The DNA for the CDR3 is TGCAGTGCCGACGCTCTAGCGGACTCCACAGATACGCAGTATTTT. Translated, it gives CSADALADSTDTQYF.

This clonotype was observed at least ten times. The chain recombines TRBV15 with TRBJ2-3; possible D gene TRBD2, 6 bases. CDR1 is LNHNV and CDR2 is YYDKDF in the germline V gene (reference sequence). The CDR3 has 15 residues. The ends were cut back, 1 base at V and 5 bases at J, with 13 bases in the middle. CDR3 sequence reads: CATSRVGAGQDTQYF. The CDR3 region has the DNA TGTGCCACCAGCAGAGTGGGAGCGGGCCAAGATACGCAGTATTTT.